This T cell receptor beta chain was obtained from a study of blood T cell repertoires in COVID-19. Using immunoSEQ multiplex PCR, the repertoire was profiled, and TCRdb retains in-frame clones only, with some absent. Here the sample spans about 40,000 clones, about 90% being singletons. Germline V gene lookup returns CDR1 GTSNPN and CDR2 SVGIG (reference sequence). Trimming took off 2 bases at V and 3 bases at J, with 8 bases between the two ends. The length of the CDR3 is 12 residues. Material for sequencing was peripheral blood. The TCR sequence derives from a human donor in a cohort sampled during active COVID-19. The chain combines TRBV30 with TRBJ2-7, with D tentatively TRBD1 (6 bases). For the CDR3, the DNA is TGTGCCTGGAGTTCAGGGGTCTACGAGCAGTACTTC. Encoded protein: CAWSSGVYEQYF.